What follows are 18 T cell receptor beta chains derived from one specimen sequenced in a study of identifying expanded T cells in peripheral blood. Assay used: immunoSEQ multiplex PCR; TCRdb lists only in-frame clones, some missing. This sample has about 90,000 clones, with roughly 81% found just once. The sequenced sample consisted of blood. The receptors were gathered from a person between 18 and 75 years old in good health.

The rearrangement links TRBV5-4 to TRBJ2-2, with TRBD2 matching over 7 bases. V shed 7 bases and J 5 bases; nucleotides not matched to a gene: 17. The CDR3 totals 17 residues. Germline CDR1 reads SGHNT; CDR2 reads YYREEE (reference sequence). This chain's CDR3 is CASGRGGPTLGTGELFF. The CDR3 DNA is TGTGCCAGCGGCCGCGGGGGACCCACGCTTGGGACCGGGGAGCTGTTTTTT.

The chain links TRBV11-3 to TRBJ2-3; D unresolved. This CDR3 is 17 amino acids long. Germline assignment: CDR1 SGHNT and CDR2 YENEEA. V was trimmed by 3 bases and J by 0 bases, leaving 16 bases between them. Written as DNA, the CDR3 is TGTGCCAGCAGCTTCCCCCTGCAAGTGCCTAGCACAGATACGCAGTATTTT. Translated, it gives CASSFPLQVPSTDTQYF.

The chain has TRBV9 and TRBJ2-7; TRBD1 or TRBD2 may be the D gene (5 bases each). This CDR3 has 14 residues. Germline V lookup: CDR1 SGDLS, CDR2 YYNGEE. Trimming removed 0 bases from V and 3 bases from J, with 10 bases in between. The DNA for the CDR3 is TGTGCCAGCAGCGTAGGGGGGATTAACTACGAGCAGTACTTC. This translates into CASSVGGINYEQYF.

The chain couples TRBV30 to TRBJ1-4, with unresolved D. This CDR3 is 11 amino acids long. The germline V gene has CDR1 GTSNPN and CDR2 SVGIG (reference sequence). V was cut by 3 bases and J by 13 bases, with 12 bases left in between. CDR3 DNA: TGTGCCTGGAGGTCGAGAGGTCGACTGTTTTTT. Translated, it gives CAWRSRGRLFF.

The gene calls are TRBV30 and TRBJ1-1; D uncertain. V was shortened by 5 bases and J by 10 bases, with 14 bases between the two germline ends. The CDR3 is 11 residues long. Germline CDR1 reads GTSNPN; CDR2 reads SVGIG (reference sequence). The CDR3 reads CAWGLGGGAFF. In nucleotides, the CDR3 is TGTGCCTGGGGGTTGGGCGGAGGAGCTTTCTTT.

CDR3 sequence reads: CASSLTGQGNTGELFF. Here the CDR3 DNA reads TGTGCCAGCAGTTTGACGGGACAGGGTAACACCGGGGAGCTGTTTTTT. The rearrangement joins TRBV27 to TRBJ2-2; 9 bases fit TRBD1. CDR3 length equals 16 residues. The junction had 4 bases not matched to a gene; V was cut back by 3 bases and J by 2 bases. From germline, CDR1 is MNHEY and CDR2 SMNVEV (reference sequence).

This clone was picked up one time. The DNA for the CDR3 is TGTGCCAGCAGCTTAGGGACAGGGGTTAACTATGGCTACACCTTC. It yields the protein CASSLGTGVNYGYTF. The chain uses TRBV7-8 and TRBJ1-2; TRBD1 matches 9 bases. V dropped 1 base and J dropped 1; count of bases not matched to a gene: 1. CDR1 SGHVS and CDR2 FQNEAQ come from the germline V gene. This CDR3 is built from 15 residues.

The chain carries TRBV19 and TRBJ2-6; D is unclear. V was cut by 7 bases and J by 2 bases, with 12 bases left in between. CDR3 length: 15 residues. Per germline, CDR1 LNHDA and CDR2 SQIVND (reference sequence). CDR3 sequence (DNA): TGTGCCAGTAAATCCCCTGGGGCTGGGGCCAACGTCCTGACTTTC. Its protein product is CASKSPGAGANVLTF. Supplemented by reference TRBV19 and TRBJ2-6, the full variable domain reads DGGITQSPKYLFRKEGQNVTLSCEQNLNHDAMYWYRQDPGQGLRLIYYSQIVNDFQKGDIAEGYSVSREKKESFPLTVTSAQKNPTAFYLCASKSPGAGANVLTFGAGSRLTVL.

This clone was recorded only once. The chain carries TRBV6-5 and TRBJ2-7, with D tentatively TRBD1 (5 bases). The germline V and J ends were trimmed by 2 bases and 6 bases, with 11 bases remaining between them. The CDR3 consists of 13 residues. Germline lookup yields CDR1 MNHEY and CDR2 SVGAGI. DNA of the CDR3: TGTGCCAGCAGTTACGGGGCCTCGGGCGAGCAGTACTTC. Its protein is CASSYGASGEQYF.

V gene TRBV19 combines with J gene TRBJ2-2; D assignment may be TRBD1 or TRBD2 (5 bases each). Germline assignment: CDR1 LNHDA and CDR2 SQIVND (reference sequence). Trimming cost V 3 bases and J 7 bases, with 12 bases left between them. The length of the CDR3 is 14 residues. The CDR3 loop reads CASSITGLGGELFF. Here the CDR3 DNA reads TGTGCCAGTAGTATTACGGGGCTCGGCGGGGAGCTGTTTTTT.

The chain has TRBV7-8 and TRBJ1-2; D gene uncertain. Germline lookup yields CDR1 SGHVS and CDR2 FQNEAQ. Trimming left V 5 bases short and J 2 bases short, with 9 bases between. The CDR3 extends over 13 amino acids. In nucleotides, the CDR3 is TGTGCCAGCAGCCCGGCTCAGAACTATGGCTACACCTTC. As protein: CASSPAQNYGYTF. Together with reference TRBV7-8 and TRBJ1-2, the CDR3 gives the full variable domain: GAGVSQSPRYKVAKRGQDVALRCDPISGHVSLFWYQQALGQGPEFLTYFQNEAQLDKSGLPSDRFFAERPEGSVSTLKIQRTQQEDSAVYLCASSPAQNYGYTFGSGTRLTVV.

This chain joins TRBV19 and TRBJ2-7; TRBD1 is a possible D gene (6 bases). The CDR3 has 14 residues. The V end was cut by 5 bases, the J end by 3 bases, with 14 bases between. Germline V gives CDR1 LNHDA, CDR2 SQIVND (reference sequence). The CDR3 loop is CASSGATGSYEQYF. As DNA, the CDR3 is TGTGCCAGTAGTGGCGCGACAGGCAGCTACGAGCAGTACTTC.

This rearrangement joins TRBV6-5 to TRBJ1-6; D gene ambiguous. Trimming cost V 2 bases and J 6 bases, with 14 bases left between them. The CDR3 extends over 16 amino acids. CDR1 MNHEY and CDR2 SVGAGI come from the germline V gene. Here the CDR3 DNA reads TGTGCCAGCAGTTACGTCTTCGGGGTCGCTAATTCACCCCTCCACTTT. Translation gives CASSYVFGVANSPLHF.

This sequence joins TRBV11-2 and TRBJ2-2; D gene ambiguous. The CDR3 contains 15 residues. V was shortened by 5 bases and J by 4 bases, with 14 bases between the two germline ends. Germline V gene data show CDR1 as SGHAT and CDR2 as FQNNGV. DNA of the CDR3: TGTGCCAGCAGCAAAAGTCTGAAGAGCACCGGGGAGCTGTTTTTT. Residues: CASSKSLKSTGELFF. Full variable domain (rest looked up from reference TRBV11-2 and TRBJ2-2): EAGVAQSPRYKIIEKRQSVAFWCNPISGHATLYWYQQILGQGPKLLIQFQNNGVVDDSQLPKDRFSAERLKGVDSTLKIQPAKLEDSAVYLCASSKSLKSTGELFFGEGSRLTVL.

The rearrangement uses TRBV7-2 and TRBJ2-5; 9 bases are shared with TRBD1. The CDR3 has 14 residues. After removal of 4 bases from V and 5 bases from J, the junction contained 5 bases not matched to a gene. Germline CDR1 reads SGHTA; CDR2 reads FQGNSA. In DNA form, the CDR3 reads TGTGCCAGCAGCTCACAGGGGGCGCGGGAGACCCAGTACTTC. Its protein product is CASSSQGARETQYF.

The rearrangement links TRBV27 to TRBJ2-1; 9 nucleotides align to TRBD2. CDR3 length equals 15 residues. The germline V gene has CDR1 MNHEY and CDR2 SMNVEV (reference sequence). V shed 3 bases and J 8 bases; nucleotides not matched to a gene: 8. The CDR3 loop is CASSFGSGGYYEQFF. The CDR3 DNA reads TGTGCCAGCAGTTTTGGTAGCGGGGGTTATTATGAGCAGTTCTTC.

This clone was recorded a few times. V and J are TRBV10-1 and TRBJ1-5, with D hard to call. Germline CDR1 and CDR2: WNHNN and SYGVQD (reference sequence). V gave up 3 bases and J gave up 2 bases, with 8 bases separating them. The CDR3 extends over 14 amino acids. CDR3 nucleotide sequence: TGCGCCAGCAGTGAACCCCAGGGCAATCAGCCCCAGCATTTT. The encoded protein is CASSEPQGNQPQHF.

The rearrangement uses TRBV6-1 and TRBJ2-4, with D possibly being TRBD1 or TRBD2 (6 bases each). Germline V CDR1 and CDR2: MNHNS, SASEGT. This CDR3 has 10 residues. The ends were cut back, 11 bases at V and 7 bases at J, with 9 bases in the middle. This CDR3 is CAGGGNIQYF. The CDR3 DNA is TGTGCCGGAGGGGGGAACATTCAGTACTTC.